The 10 T cell receptor beta chains below all came from one sample that was sequenced in a study of blood T cell repertoires in COVID-19 (dated by TCRdb to about 2020). Library construction relied on the immunoSEQ multiplex PCR assay. TCRdb provides this immuneACCESS table in a form limited to in-frame rearrangements. Some clones are lacking; in checked studies, under half of them reflect an unresolved V gene, and why the rest are absent is not known. Counted in this sample were some 100,000 clones; 92% of them appeared once. In total, the top ten clones hold 4.5% to 6% of the sample. The material sequenced was peripheral blood. These receptors were taken from a man between 70 and 80 years old with acute or convalescent COVID-19.

This clone showed up just a few times. This chain's CDR3 is CASSPRPTTGTGWPEQYF. The CDR3, as DNA: TGCGCCAGCAGCCCCCGGCCCACCACCGGGACAGGGTGGCCCGAGCAGTACTTC. The chain has TRBV5-1 and TRBJ2-7, with TRBD1 matching over 9 bases. Trimming cost V 4 bases and J 6 bases; bases outside gene matches: 20. CDR1 SGHRS and CDR2 YFSETQ come from the germline V gene. The CDR3 totals 18 residues.

The chain employs TRBV12-3 or TRBV12-4 and TRBJ2-3; no clear D. This CDR3 spans 13 amino acids. V dropped 1 base and J dropped 4 bases, with 6 bases sitting between them. CDR3 amino acids: CASSLGIPDTQYF. The CDR3 coding sequence is TGTGCCAGCAGTTTAGGTATTCCAGATACGCAGTATTTT.

This clone was observed a handful of times. V gene TRBV2 combines with J gene TRBJ2-2, with D perhaps TRBD1 (6 bases). The V end was cut by 2 bases, the J end by 2 bases, with 9 bases between. CDR3 length: 15 amino acids. Germline CDR1 SNHLY, CDR2 FYNNEI. The CDR3 loop is CASSEWDTNTGELFF. The CDR3 coding sequence is TGTGCCAGCAGTGAATGGGACACAAACACCGGGGAGCTGTTTTTT.

The rearrangement links TRBV5-1 to TRBJ2-7, with 12 bases fitting TRBD1. Germline assignment: CDR1 SGHRS and CDR2 YFSETQ. The junction had 7 bases not matched to a gene; V was cut back by 4 bases and J by 5 bases. This CDR3 contains 15 residues. CDR3 protein: CASSMGTGGWDEQYF. The CDR3, as DNA: TGCGCCAGCAGCATGGGGACAGGGGGCTGGGACGAGCAGTACTTC.

The gene calls are TRBV6-1 and TRBJ2-7, with a weak D call TRBD2 (6 bases). V was cut by 1 base and J by 3 bases, with 13 bases left in between. Germline CDR1 is MNHNS and CDR2 is SASEGT. The CDR3 runs to 15 residues. CDR3 amino acids: CASSEDRGRNYEQYF. CDR3 DNA sequence: TGTGCCAGCAGTGAAGATCGGGGGAGGAACTACGAGCAGTACTTC.

The V and J genes are TRBV21-1 and TRBJ2-7; the D call in the table, TRBD2, was not verified against the DNA. TRBV21-1 is assigned pseudogene status. The CDR3 length is 22 residues. The CDR3 bases are TGTGCCAGCAGCCCCCCACCCGGGCAGGGTCACCCCGGGACTAGCGGGACTTACGAGCAGTACTTC. The encoded protein is CASSPPPGQGHPGTSGTYEQYF.

The V and J genes are TRBV10-1 and TRBJ1-6; D unclear. The V end was cut by 5 bases, the J end by 8 bases, with 10 bases between. The CDR3 is 13 amino acids. CDR1 and CDR2 (germline): WNHNN, SYGVQD (reference sequence). CDR3 loop: CASSQGRDSPLHF. In DNA form, the CDR3 reads TGCGCCAGCAGTCAAGGCCGGGATTCACCCCTCCACTTT.

This clone has just one count. The chain couples TRBV13 to TRBJ2-1; unclear D gene. Trimming took off 3 bases at V and 7 bases at J, with 7 bases between the two ends. CDR1 and CDR2 (germline): PRHDT, FYEKMQ (reference sequence). The CDR3 length is 12 residues. The CDR3 here is CASSFNLNEQFF. The CDR3 nucleotides read TGTGCCAGCAGCTTCAACTTGAATGAGCAGTTCTTC.

The CDR3, as DNA: TGTGCCAGCAGTTCGGGACAACAGTTTGGCTACACCTTC. Protein: CASSSGQQFGYTF. The chain combines TRBV6-2 or TRBV6-3 with TRBJ1-2, with a tentative D call TRBD1 (6 bases). The V end lost 4 bases, the J end lost 7 bases, and 13 bases lay between the germline ends. Germline V gene lookup returns CDR1 MNHEY and CDR2 SVGEGT. There are 13 residues in the CDR3.

CDR3 coding DNA: TGTGCCATCAGAGGACAGATCAATCAGCCCCAGCATTTT. As protein: CAIRGQINQPQHF. The rearrangement uses TRBV10-3 and TRBJ1-5; D might be TRBD1 (6 bases). With 6 bases removed from V and 3 bases from J, the gap between germline ends came to 9 bases. CDR1 and CDR2 from the germline V gene are ENHRY and SYGVKD. The CDR3 totals 13 residues.